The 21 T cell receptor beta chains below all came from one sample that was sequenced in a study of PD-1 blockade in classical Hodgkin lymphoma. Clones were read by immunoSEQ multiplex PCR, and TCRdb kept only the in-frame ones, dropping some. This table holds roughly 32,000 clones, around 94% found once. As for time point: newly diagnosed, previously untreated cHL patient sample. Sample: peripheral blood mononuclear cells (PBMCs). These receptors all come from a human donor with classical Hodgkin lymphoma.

CDR3 in amino acids: CASSEATTAAGNTIYF. CDR3 bases: TGTGCCAGCAGTGAAGCTACCACGGCTGCTGGAAACACCATATATTTT. The J gene is TRBJ1-3, the V gene TRBV6-1; D not resolved. CDR3 length: 16 amino acids. Germline V gene lookup returns CDR1 MNHNS and CDR2 SASEGT. The V and J ends lost 0 bases and 2 bases respectively, with 11 bases between them.

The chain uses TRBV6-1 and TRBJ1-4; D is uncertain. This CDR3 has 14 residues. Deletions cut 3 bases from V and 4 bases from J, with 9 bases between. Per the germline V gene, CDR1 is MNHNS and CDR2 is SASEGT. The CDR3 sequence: CASSERVDNEKLFF. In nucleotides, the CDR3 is TGTGCCAGCAGTGAGCGGGTCGATAATGAAAAACTGTTTTTT.

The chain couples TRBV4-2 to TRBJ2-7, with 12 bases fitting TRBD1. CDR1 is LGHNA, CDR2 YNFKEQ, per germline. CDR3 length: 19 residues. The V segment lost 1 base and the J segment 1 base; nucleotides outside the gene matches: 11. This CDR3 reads CASSQVGDRGLPRSYEQYF. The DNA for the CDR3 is TGTGCCAGCAGCCAAGTCGGGGACAGGGGGCTTCCTAGGTCCTACGAGCAGTACTTC.

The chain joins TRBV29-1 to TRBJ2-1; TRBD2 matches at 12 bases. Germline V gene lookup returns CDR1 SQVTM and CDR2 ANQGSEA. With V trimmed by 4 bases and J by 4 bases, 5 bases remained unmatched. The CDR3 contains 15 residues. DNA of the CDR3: TGCAGCGTTGGGAGAGGACTAGCGGGGTACAATGAGCAGTTCTTC. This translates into CSVGRGLAGYNEQFF.

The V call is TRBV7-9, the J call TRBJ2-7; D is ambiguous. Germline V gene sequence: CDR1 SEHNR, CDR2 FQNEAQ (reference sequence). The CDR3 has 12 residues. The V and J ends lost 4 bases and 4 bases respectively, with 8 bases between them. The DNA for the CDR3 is TGTGCCAGCAGCTCCTACCCGTACGAGCAGTACTTC. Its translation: CASSSYPYEQYF.

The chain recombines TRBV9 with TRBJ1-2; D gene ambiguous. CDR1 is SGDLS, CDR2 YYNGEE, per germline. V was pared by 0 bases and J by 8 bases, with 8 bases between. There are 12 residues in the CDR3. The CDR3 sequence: CASSVEEGGYTF. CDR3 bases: TGTGCCAGCAGCGTAGAGGAAGGGGGCTACACCTTC.

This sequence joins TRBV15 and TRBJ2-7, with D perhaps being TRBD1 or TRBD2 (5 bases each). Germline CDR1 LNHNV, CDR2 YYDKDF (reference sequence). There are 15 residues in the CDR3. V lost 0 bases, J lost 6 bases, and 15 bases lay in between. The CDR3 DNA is TGTGCCACCAGCAGAGAGACTGGGACCTTGAGCGAGCAGTACTTC. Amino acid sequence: CATSRETGTLSEQYF.

CDR3 sequence (DNA): TGTGCCAGCAGCCCCGACAGGGTCTACACCTTC. Encoded protein: CASSPDRVYTF. The J gene is TRBJ1-2, the V gene TRBV7-2; 7 nucleotides line up with TRBD1. Germline assignment: CDR1 SGHTA and CDR2 FQGNSA. The CDR3 loop spans 11 amino acids. V dropped 5 bases and J dropped 10; count of bases not matched to a gene: 4. The entire variable domain, with the rest obtained from reference TRBV7-2 and TRBJ1-2, is as follows: GAGVSQSPSNKVTEKGKDVELRCDPISGHTALYWYRQSLGQGLEFLIYFQGNSAPDKSGLPSDRFSAERTGGSVSTLTIQRTQQEDSAVYLCASSPDRVYTFGSGTRLTVV.

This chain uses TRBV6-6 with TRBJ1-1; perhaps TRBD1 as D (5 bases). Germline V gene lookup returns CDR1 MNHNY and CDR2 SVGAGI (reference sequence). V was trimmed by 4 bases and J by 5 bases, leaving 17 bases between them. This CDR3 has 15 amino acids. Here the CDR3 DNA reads TGTGCCAGCAGTTCTCGACAGATTTGGAGTACTGAAGCTTTCTTT. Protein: CASSSRQIWSTEAFF.

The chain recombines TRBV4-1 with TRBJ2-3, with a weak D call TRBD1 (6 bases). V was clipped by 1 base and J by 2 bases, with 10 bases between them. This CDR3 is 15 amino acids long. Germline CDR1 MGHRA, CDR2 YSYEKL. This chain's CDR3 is CASSQAQGSTDTQYF. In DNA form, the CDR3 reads TGCGCCAGCAGCCAAGCGCAGGGGTCCACAGATACGCAGTATTTT.

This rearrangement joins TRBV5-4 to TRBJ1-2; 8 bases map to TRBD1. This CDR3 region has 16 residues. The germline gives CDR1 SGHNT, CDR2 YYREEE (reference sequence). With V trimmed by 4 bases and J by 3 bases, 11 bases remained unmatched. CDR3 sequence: CASSDRTGTFYYGYTF. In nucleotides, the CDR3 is TGTGCCAGCAGCGATCGGACAGGGACATTTTACTATGGCTACACCTTC.

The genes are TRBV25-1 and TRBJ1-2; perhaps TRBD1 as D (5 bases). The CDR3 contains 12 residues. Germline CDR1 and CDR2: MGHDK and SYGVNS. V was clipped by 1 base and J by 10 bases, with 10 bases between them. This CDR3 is CASSELGGVYTF. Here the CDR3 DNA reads TGTGCCAGCAGTGAATTGGGGGGAGTCTACACCTTC.

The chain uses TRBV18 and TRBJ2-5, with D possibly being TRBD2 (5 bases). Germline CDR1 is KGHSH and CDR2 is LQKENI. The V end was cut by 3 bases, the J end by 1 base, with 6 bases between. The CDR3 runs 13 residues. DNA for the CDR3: TGTGCCAGCTCACCTGGGAGCCAAGAGACCCAGTACTTC. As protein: CASSPGSQETQYF.

The CDR3 DNA follows: TGCGCCAGCAGCCAAGCCGAGGGACTAGCGGGAACCGGCTACGAGCAGTACTTC. Its protein is CASSQAEGLAGTGYEQYF. The V gene is TRBV4-1, the J gene TRBJ2-7; 13 bases agree with TRBD2. Germline values: CDR1 MGHRA, CDR2 YSYEKL. The CDR3 runs to 18 residues. The V segment lost 1 base and the J segment 3 bases; nucleotides outside the gene matches: 9.

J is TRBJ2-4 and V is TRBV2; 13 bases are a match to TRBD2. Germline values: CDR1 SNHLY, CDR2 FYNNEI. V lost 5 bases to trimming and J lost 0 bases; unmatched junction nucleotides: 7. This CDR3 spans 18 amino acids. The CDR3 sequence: CASSSPGTSGVAKNIQYF. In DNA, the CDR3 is TGTGCCAGCAGTAGTCCCGGGACTAGCGGGGTAGCCAAAAACATTCAGTACTTC.

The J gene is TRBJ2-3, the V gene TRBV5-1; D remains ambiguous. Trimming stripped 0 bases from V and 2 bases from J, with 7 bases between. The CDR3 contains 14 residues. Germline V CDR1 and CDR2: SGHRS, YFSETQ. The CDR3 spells CASSLGGHTDTQYF. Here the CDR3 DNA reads TGCGCCAGCAGCTTGGGAGGCCACACAGATACGCAGTATTTT. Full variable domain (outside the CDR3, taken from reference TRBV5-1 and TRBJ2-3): KAGVTQTPRYLIKTRGQQVTLSCSPISGHRSVSWYQQTPGQGLQFLFEYFSETQRNKGNFPGRFSGRQFSNSRSEMNVSTLELGDSALYLCASSLGGHTDTQYFGPGTRLTVL.

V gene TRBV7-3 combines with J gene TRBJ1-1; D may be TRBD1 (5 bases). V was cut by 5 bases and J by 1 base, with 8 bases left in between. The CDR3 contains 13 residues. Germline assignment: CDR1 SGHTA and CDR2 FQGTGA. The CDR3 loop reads CASSLQGNTEAFF. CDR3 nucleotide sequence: TGTGCCAGCAGCCTTCAGGGGAACACTGAAGCTTTCTTT.

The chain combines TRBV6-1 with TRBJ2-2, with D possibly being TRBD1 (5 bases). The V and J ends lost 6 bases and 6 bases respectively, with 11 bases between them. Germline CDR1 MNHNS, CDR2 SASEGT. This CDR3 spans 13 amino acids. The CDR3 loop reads CASREVGPGELFF. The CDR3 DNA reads TGTGCCAGCAGAGAGGTGGGGCCCGGGGAGCTGTTTTTT.

CDR3 sequence reads: CASSVESSLYEQYF. The CDR3 DNA is TGTGCCAGCAGTGTGGAGTCTTCCCTCTACGAGCAGTACTTC. This chain uses TRBV2 with TRBJ2-7; D gene uncertain. Trimming cost V 4 bases and J 3 bases, with 13 bases left between them. Germline CDR1 reads SNHLY; CDR2 reads FYNNEI. The CDR3 runs 14 residues. Filled out from reference TRBV2 and TRBJ2-7, the complete variable domain reads EPEVTQTPSHQVTQMGQEVILRCVPISNHLYFYWYRQILGQKVEFLVSFYNNEISEKSEIFDDQFSVERPDGSNFTLKIRSTKLEDSAMYFCASSVESSLYEQYFGPGTRLTVT.

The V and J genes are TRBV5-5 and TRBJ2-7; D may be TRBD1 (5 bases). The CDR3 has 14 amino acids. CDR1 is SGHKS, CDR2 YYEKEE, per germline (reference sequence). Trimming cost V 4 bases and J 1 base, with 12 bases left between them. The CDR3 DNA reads TGTGCCAGCAGCCCTACAGGCATGTCCTACGAGCAGTACTTC. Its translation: CASSPTGMSYEQYF.

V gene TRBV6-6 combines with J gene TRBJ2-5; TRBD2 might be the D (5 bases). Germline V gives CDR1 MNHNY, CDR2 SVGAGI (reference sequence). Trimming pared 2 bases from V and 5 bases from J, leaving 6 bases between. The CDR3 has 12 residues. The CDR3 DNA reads TGTGCCAGCAGTTACGGGAGTGAGACCCAGTACTTC. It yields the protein CASSYGSETQYF.